The sequence of this T cell receptor beta chain was determined in a study of memory CD4+ T cells and cytomegalovirus serostatus. Overall study context: This sample comes from healthy Belgian adults, 8 to 10 CMV seropositive, roughly 22 seronegative. Study results and limitations: A US-trained random forest predicted CMV serostatus with median AUC 0.91. The CMV-associated TCR signature appears largely within the CD4+ memory repertoire.

Data came from immunoSEQ multiplex PCR; TCRdb stores just in-frame clones and leaves some out. This repertoire shows some 26,000 clones, more than 70% found once; its top ten account for under 0.75%. This CDR3 region has 12 residues. Germline assignment: CDR1 GTSNPN and CDR2 SVGIG (reference sequence). The V end lost 2 bases, the J end lost 1 base, and 5 bases lay between the germline ends. Details on this clone: What it recognizes is unknown.

The sort gate was single viable CD3+CD4+CD8-CD45RO+ cells for memory CD4+ T cells. V is TRBV30 and J is TRBJ2-5, with D unclear. The receptor's source is an adult in good health and CMV-seronegative. The sequencing sample was made of memory CD4+ T cells from blood. The CDR3 sequence: CAWSPTQETQYF. The DNA of the CDR3 is TGTGCCTGGAGTCCTACCCAAGAGACCCAGTACTTC. The entire variable domain, with the rest obtained from reference TRBV30 and TRBJ2-5, is as follows: SQTIHQWPATLVQPVGSPLSLECTVEGTSNPNLYWYRQAAGRGLQLLFYSVGIGQISSEVPQNLSASRPQDRQFILSSKKLLLSDSGFYLCAWSPTQETQYFGPGTRLLVL.